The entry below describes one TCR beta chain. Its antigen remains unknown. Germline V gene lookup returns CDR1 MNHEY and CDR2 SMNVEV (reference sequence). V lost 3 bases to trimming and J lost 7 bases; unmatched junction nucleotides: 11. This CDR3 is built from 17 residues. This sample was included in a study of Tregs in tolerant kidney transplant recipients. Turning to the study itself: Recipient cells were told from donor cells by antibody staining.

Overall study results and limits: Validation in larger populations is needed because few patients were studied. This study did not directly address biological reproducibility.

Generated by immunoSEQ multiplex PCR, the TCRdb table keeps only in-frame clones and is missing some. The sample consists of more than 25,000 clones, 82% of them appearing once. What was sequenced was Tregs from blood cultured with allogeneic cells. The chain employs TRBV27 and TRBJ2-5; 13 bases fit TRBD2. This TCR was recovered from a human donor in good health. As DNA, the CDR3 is TGTGCCAGCAGTTTTCGAGGACTAGCGGGGGCCTCGGGGACCCAGTACTTC. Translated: CASSFRGLAGASGTQYF.